This T cell receptor (beta chain) was observed in a study of blood T cells in healthy people across ages (dated by TCRdb to about 2015). For the study in its entirety: Template switching captured roughly one uniquely barcoded TCR beta cDNA molecule per two T cells in model experiments. The study analyzed two additional independent replicas of 1 million unique cDNA reads from the same blood draw for two donors, one aged 18 to 30 and one aged 80 or older. Donors of different ages were randomly distributed across sequencing lanes to avoid experimental bias. Age-related changes in TCR beta repertoire diversity were measured in the study by deep sequencing normalized with unique cDNA molecular identifiers. Four age groups were formed from the donors: young (average roughly 15 years), middle-aged (more than 35), aged (approximately 60) and long-lived (approximately 78).

Receptor amplification or capture employed 5' RACE. Instrument on record: Illumina HiSeq 2500. A second PCR of about 6 to 11 cycles was performed with a sample-barcoded 5' primer and a J-beta primer mix. A template-switch 5' adaptor carrying 12 random nucleotides introduced a unique molecular identifier onto each TCR beta cDNA molecule. Each sample yielded at least 2.5 million CDR3-containing paired-end reads. First-strand cDNA synthesis was performed from all RNA using the Mint cDNA synthesis kit, with priming by a TRBC-specific oligonucleotide. Following uracil-DNA glycosylase treatment, all cDNA underwent a first 18-cycle PCR with the universal primers M1SS and BC2_uni_R. For the original study's pipeline: For normalization, 1 million high-quality reads were randomly selected from each sample, with every read carrying a distinct molecular identifier. Instead of being binned into consensus sequences, reads that shared molecular identifiers were thrown out. MiTCR, with a Q25 quality threshold and the strictest error-elimination algorithm, was used for CDR3 identification, clonotype clustering and error correction. A nonparametric unseen species model with Euler transformation was used to estimate a lower bound on total TCR beta diversity. TCRdb reprocessed the public reads (quality trimming at Q25 with fastp, clone calling with MiXCR) and kept in-frame beta chains. Entries are consolidated by CDR3 protein sequence, retaining the most common genes and DNA. The V and J calls and clone size are TCRdb's, not the authors'. In all, the sample holds roughly 730,000 distinct CDR3 sequences, and 56% of those were seen once. The ten largest account for about a quarter of the sample.

General study outcomes and caveats: As age increased, observed TCR beta diversity per million T cells dropped in a roughly linear way, and a significant reduction was already evident by age 40. Compared with the aged group, more naive CD4+ T cells, fewer expanded clones and increased TCR diversity were shown by the long-lived group, suggesting age selection. Because the CMV infection status of the donors was unknown, age-related changes in expanded clonotypes may potentially have been confounded. Estimates of total diversity based on one million sequenced T cells were regarded as lower bounds and as underestimates. Because profiling used bulk unsorted PBMCs, naive and antigen-experienced compartments could not be compared conclusively. There was a strong correlation between observed TCR beta diversity and the percentage of naive T cells measured by flow cytometry.

In its sample, this clonotype was seen a few times. The antigen this receptor binds is unknown. No much larger clone is present one base from it, and per-base qualities are unavailable. Systemically healthy Caucasian individuals from Russia, roughly 40 in total and aged about 6 to 100 years, were included as donors. Approximately 9.3 milliliters of peripheral blood were collected from each donor into EDTA-treated Vacutainer tubes. PBMCs were isolated by Ficoll-Paque density-gradient centrifugation, with at least 7 million obtained per sample. Trizol reagent was used to extract total RNA from the PBMCs, yielding at least 6 micrograms per sample. Naive CD45RAhigh/CD27high T cell percentages were measured by flow cytometry on a PBMC aliquot from every donor. This receptor was taken from a man aged 35 to 55 in good health. Input material: blood.

In nucleotide form, the sequence is TGTGCCAGCAGCACCAGGGGGCGAGGGTCCTACGAGCAGTACTTC. This encodes CASSTRGRGSYEQYF. The receptor chain draws on TRBV13 and TRBJ2-7; 8 central bases correspond to TRBD1. In the germline V gene (reference sequence), CDR1 corresponds to PRHDT and CDR2 to FYEKMQ. V is cut back by 5 bases and J by 1 base, with 7 bases in the junction unmatched. The CDR3 measures 15 amino acids from cysteine to phenylalanine. Only the CDR3 region is kept as DNA, spanning 45 bases read in frame from base 1.